One TCR beta chain is described in this entry. Its antigen is undetermined. The sample is drawn from a study of T cell responses to AZD1222 COVID-19 vaccine. Only in-frame clones appear in the TCRdb table, and some are missing; sequencing was by immunoSEQ multiplex PCR. The table lists some 86,000 clones, 90% to 95% of them singletons, with roughly 5.4% in the top ten. The CDR3 runs 15 residues. V lost 5 bases, J lost 6 bases, and 3 bases stayed unmatched. In germline, CDR1 is SGHNT, CDR2 YENEEA. Study observations and caveats: Reportedly, close to half of spike-specific TCRs are directed against unmutated variant regions. Donors were largely white British and mainly female; clonal diversity was possibly underestimated. The breadth and depth of Spike-specific TCRs increased once two AZD1222 doses had been given.

The material sequenced was peripheral blood, taken on day 0 of AZD1222 vaccination. The V and J genes are TRBV11-3 and TRBJ2-1, with 14 positions matching TRBD2. The clonotype originates from an adult in good health. The CDR3 sequence: CASSPTSGRVNEQFF. The CDR3 region has the DNA TGTGCCAGCAGCCCGACTAGCGGGAGGGTCAATGAGCAGTTCTTC.